These T cell receptor beta chains were read from a single sample in a study of vaccination and CD4 T cells after COVID-19. MiXCR, run by TCRdb on the PCR reads, gives a single entry per CDR3 protein. The sample yields approximately 10,000 distinct CDR3 sequences, over 65% seen once. These receptors have no identified antigens. Sequencing used CD4+ T cells from blood, cultured in vitro. These receptors came from a human donor who had recovered from COVID-19. The CDR3 runs from the conserved cysteine through the conserved F or W. The D gene is left open where the match is weak. Not all rows give a size; the values are once, few, many and, for expanded clones, a class.

J | D | size | V | DNA | CDR3
TRBJ2-7 | TRBD1 | once | TRBV20-1 | TGCAGTGCAAAAAGTGGGACAGAGGAGAAGTACTTC | CSAKSGTEEKYF
TRBJ1-5 | . | few | TRBV28 | TGTGCCAGCAGCCTTTTGGGTCAGCCCCAGCATTTT | CASSLLGQPQHF
TRBJ1-1 | . | few | TRBV20-1 | TGCAGTGCTAGCCCTCCGGTGACTGAAGCTTTCTTT | CSASPPVTEAFF
TRBJ2-5 | TRBD2 | few | TRBV20-1 | TGCAGTGCTAGAACACGGGGACTAGCGGGATATGAGACCCAGTACTTC | CSARTRGLAGYETQYF
TRBJ1-1 | TRBD1 | . | TRBV7-2 | TGTGCCAGCAGCACGAACAGGGGGGGGCATCGCACTGAAGCTTTCTTT | CASSTNRGGHRTEAFF
TRBJ1-6 | . | . | TRBV7-9 | TGTGCCAGCAGCTCTGGACAGTCATATTCACCCCTCCACTTT | CASSSGQSYSPLHF
TRBJ1-6 | . | few | TRBV7-9 | TGTGCCAGCAGCTTAGCCGCAGGGTCGTCACCCCTCCACTTT | CASSLAAGSSPLHF
TRBJ2-3 | . | . | TRBV20-1 | TGCAGTGCTGTCCGGACGGCGAGCACAGATACGCAGTATTTT | CSAVRTASTDTQYF
TRBJ2-5 | . | . | TRBV15 | TGTGCCACCAGCAGAGATCTGGTGTACCAGTACTTC | CATSRDLVYQYF
TRBJ1-5 | . | . | TRBV15 | TGTGCCACCGGACAGCCCCAGCATTTT | CATGQPQHF
TRBJ2-7 | . | . | TRBV7-2 | TGTGCCAGCAGCTTAGCCGGTTTTACCGAGCAGTACTTC | CASSLAGFTEQYF
TRBJ2-3 | . | . | TRBV24-1 | TGTGCCTCGGGGGCAGGGATAGGTACAGATACGCAGTATTTT | CASGAGIGTDTQYF
TRBJ1-1 | TRBD1 | . | TRBV20-1 | TGCAGTGCTATTGGGACAGGGGGCTTGGTAGCTTTCTTT | CSAIGTGGLVAFF
TRBJ1-6 | . | . | TRBV20-1 | TGCAGTGCTAGAGACCAGGGACCGCGCGGTTCCCTCCACTTT | CSARDQGPRGSLHF
TRBJ1-5 | . | . | TRBV20-1 | TGCAGTGCGGCGGGGGTTAGCAATCAGCCCCAGCATTTT | CSAAGVSNQPQHF
TRBJ2-5 | TRBD2 | . | TRBV6-1 | TGTGCCAGCGGACCCTGGGAGGGGACCCAGTACTTC | CASGPWEGTQYF
TRBJ2-5 | . | . | TRBV6-5 | TGTGCCAGCAGTTACTCTAGCGTTGGACTAGAGACCCAGTACTTC | CASSYSSVGLETQYF
TRBJ1-1 | . | . | TRBV15 | TGTGCCACCAGCAGAGAACCGAACACTGAAGCTTTCTTT | CATSREPNTEAFF
TRBJ2-7 | TRBD2 | . | TRBV7-8 | TGTGCCAGCACCCTCGTCTTGGGACTAGCGGGAGGGTCTTACGAGCAGTACTTC | CASTLVLGLAGGSYEQYF
TRBJ1-6 | . | . | TRBV5-6 | TGTGCCAGCAGCTTCGCGGACAGATTAAATTCACCCCTCCACTTT | CASSFADRLNSPLHF
TRBJ1-1 | . | . | TRBV20-1 | TGCAGTGCTAGAGGGCGGACTGAAGCTTTCTTT | CSARGRTEAFF
TRBJ1-1 | . | . | TRBV11-2 | TGTGCCAGCAGCACCCGGACAGACCAGGGGGCTTTCTTT | CASSTRTDQGAFF
TRBJ1-5 | . | . | TRBV7-2 | TGTGCCAGCAGCCCCGAAATTCAAAAGCCCCAGCATTTT | CASSPEIQKPQHF
TRBJ1-5 | . | . | TRBV2 | TGTGCCAGCAGTGTTCAAATCAGGGCAGGCAATCAGCCCCAGCATTTT | CASSVQIRAGNQPQHF
TRBJ2-7 | TRBD1 | . | TRBV6-1 | TGTGCCAGCAGTGCGACAGGGGGGCACTCCTACGAGCAGTACTTC | CASSATGGHSYEQYF
TRBJ1-2 | . | . | TRBV2 | TGTGCCAGCAGCGGCCTCACAGGGAGGGATGGCTACACCTTC | CASSGLTGRDGYTF
TRBJ2-2 | . | . | TRBV7-2 | TGTGCCAGCAGCCCCCTTCCAGGGAACACCGGGGAGCTGTTTTTT | CASSPLPGNTGELFF
TRBJ1-5 | TRBD1 | . | TRBV7-8 | TGTGCCAGCAGCCTACTGGGAGGACAGGGCAATCAGCCCCAGCATTTT | CASSLLGGQGNQPQHF
TRBJ1-6 | . | . | TRBV7-2 | TGTGCCAGCAGCTTTCGGGATTCACCCCTCCACTTT | CASSFRDSPLHF
TRBJ2-7 | TRBD2 | . | TRBV6-1 | TGTGCCAGCATCCCAACAGTAGCGGGAGAATTCTACGAGCAGTACTTC | CASIPTVAGEFYEQYF
TRBJ2-7 | . | . | TRBV20-1 | TGCAGTGCCCAAGCGGGCCCCAGGGCGGACGCCGAGCAGTACTTC | CSAQAGPRADAEQYF
TRBJ1-2 | . | once | TRBV6-5 | TGTGCCAGCAGTTATTGGCAGGGAGCCTATGGCTACACCTTC | CASSYWQGAYGYTF
TRBJ2-3 | . | few | TRBV20-1 | TGCAGTGCCCGCCTCGGGGCCCTCGTCTCGGCGCAGTATTTT | CSARLGALVSAQYF
TRBJ2-3 | . | once | TRBV7-9 | TGTGCCAGCAGCTTAATGCACGGAGCAGATACGCAGTATTTT | CASSLMHGADTQYF
TRBJ1-2 | . | . | TRBV7-9 | TGTGCCAGCAGCTTTGGTCCTCGACGGGGTTATGGCTACACCTTC | CASSFGPRRGYGYTF
TRBJ1-2 | TRBD1 | . | TRBV20-1 | TGCAGTGCGCGACAGGGCTATGGCTACACCTTC | CSARQGYGYTF
TRBJ2-3 | . | . | TRBV7-2 | TGTGCCAGCAGCTCCTACACAGATACGCAGTATTTT | CASSSYTDTQYF
TRBJ1-5 | TRBD1 | . | TRBV27 | TGTGGAACGGACAGGGTGGGCGAACAGCCCCAGCATTTT | CGTDRVGEQPQHF
TRBJ1-1 | TRBD1 | . | TRBV28 | TGTGCCAGCAGATCTACGACAGGGCCGAACACTGAAGCTTTCTTT | CASRSTTGPNTEAFF
TRBJ2-5 | TRBD1 | . | TRBV27 | TGTGCCAGCAGTTTTGTCAGGGGGCCGTGGGAGACCCAGTACTTC | CASSFVRGPWETQYF
TRBJ1-1 | TRBD1 | few | TRBV18 | TGTGCCAGCTCAGTACACGGGGGACAGGAGAACACTGAAGCTTTCTTT | CASSVHGGQENTEAFF
TRBJ2-1 | TRBD2 | . | TRBV12-3/TRBV12-4 | TGTGCCAGCAGTTTATACGGCGGGAGGGCCGTGGAGCAGTTCTTC | CASSLYGGRAVEQFF
TRBJ2-1 | . | . | TRBV7-9 | TGTGCCAGCGGGCCAGACGATGAGCAGTTCTTC | CASGPDDEQFF
TRBJ2-7 | . | few | TRBV7-8 | TGTGCCAGCAGCTTGGGAGAGCAGTACTTC | CASSLGEQYF